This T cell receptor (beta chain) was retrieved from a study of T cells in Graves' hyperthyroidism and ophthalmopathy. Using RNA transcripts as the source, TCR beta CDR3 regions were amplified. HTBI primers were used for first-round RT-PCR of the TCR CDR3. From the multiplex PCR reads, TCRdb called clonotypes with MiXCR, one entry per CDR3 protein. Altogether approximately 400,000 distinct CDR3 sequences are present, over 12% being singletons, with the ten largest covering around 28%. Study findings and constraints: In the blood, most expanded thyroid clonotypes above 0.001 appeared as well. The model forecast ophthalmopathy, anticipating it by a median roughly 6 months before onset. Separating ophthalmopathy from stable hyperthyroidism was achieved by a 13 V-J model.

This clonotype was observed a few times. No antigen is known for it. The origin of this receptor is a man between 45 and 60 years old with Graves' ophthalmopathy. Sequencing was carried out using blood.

The CDR3: CASSPDTLPGEQFF. In DNA form, the CDR3 reads TGTGCCAGCTCACCAGATACTCTACCGGGTGAGCAGTTCTTC. The genes are TRBV18 and TRBJ2-1; no clear D. From germline, CDR1 is KGHSH and CDR2 LQKENI. The CDR3 is 14 residues long. The germline V and J ends were trimmed by 2 bases and 9 bases, with 14 bases remaining between them.